This T cell receptor beta chain was retrieved from a study of T-cell memory formation after mild COVID-19 (dated by TCRdb to 2020 to 2022). About the study as a whole: TCR sequence clusters from the two donors were largely donor specific. Two young, previously healthy adult volunteers made up the cohort, one male and one female. In a couple of donors, T-cell clones that expanded and contracted after mild COVID-19 were tracked by sequencing TCRalpha and TCRbeta repertoires over time. The investigation overall reported the following: Clones that contracted from day 15 to 85 showed balanced CD4/CD8 phenotypes, whereas a second wave of clones that expanded from day 15 to 37 leaned towards CD4+. Contracting CD4+ clones were found mainly in CM and EM memory subsets, while CD8+ clones were enriched in EMRA. Whether the second-wave clones peaking on day 37 were SARS-CoV-2 specific was not confirmed. Some responding clones were detected in pre-infection memory, which suggested that pre-existing cross-reactive memory T cells had joined the SARS-CoV-2 response. Only two mild cases were covered in the study, and larger cohorts including severe cases with pre-infection samples were considered necessary.

V and J are truncated by 4 bases and 5 bases respectively, leaving an intervening sequence of 12 bases. Sequences SGHDN (CDR1) and FVKESK (CDR2) are obtained from the germline V gene. Including cysteine and phenylalanine, the CDR3 has 14 amino acids. Only the CDR3 part of the read is kept: 42 bases, read in frame from the first base. Ficoll-Paque density gradient centrifugation was the method used to isolate PBMCs. Remarks on this clonotype: Which antigen it targets is not known. No quality values exist for individual bases; no much larger clone is one base distant.

Sequenced using an Illumina NovaSeq 6000. Using 5'RACE with constant-segment primers, TCRalpha and TCRbeta cDNA libraries were constructed, with sample barcodes and unique molecular identifiers added in the process. RNA was extracted from every sample with Trizol reagent. The libraries were amplified in two PCR steps, and the second step added a second sample barcode and Illumina TruSeq adapters. Libraries were sequenced on an Illumina NovaSeq with 2 x 150 bp paired-end reads. The paper's data handling went like this. Demultiplexing of reads and collapsing into UMI-guided consensus sequences were performed with migec v1.2.7. Using mixcr v2.1.11, UMI consensuses were aligned to TRA and TRB V and J templates and then assembled into clonotypes. A clonotype was counted as expanded or contracted only when both edgeR and NoisET called the clonotype significant, with the noise models trained on biological replicates. For edgeR calls, the cutoffs were a false discovery rate-adjusted p below 0.01 and a log2 fold-change threshold of 1. As an exploratory analysis of dynamics, max-normalized trajectories of the 1000 most abundant clonotypes were examined with PCA combined with hierarchical clustering. Separately sequenced CD4+ and CD8+ repertoires were used to assign the CD4 or CD8 phenotype of responding clones. TCRdb reworked the public reads: Q25 trimming with fastp, MiXCR clone assembly, productive beta chains retained. Rows are combined by CDR3 protein, so each entry shows the most common genes and DNA. These V and J calls rely on TCRdb rather than the paper's analysis. Here the sample has fewer than 350,000 distinct CDR3 sequences; more than 15% occur a single time. Roughly 23% of the sample belongs to the ten largest clones.

The clonotype originates from a man aged 18 to 30 who had mild COVID-19 (a few samples of this study predate the infection). The sample titles of this study are shuffled in the database, so cell type and time point are left out; the donor was told from shared clones. Sequenced material: PBMCs or a T cell subset sorted from them (not recorded which). The chain links TRBV14 with TRBJ2-4; the D element might be TRBD1 or TRBD2, as each aligns at 5 bases. The bases read TGTGCCAGCAGCCCCGGGACGAGCGAAAACATTCAGTACTTC. Its protein product is CASSPGTSENIQYF. With the rest looked up from the reference TRBV14 and TRBJ2-4 genes rather than sequenced, the full variable domain is EAGVTQFPSHSVIEKGQTVTLRCDPISGHDNLYWYRRVMGKEIKFLLHFVKESKQDESGMPNNRFLAERTGGTYSTLKVQPAELEDSGVYFCASSPGTSENIQYFGAGTRLSVL.